This paragraph reports one T cell receptor (beta chain). The antigen is undetermined. The germline V and J ends were trimmed by 2 bases and 0 bases, with 10 bases remaining between them. CDR3 length: 16 residues. Germline V gives CDR1 SGHTA, CDR2 FQGNSA. These data originate in a study of T cells after yellow fever vaccination. Study information: Low-cell-number fractions were prepared with SMART-Seq v4 Ultra Low Input. Study-level points and caveats: Reappearance after the booster was observed for most primary-vaccination clones (roughly 96% CD4, about 85% CD8). Bulk-population clonotypes that are abundant could appear as contaminants in FACS-sorted repertoires.

The study made its TCR cDNA through 5'RACE template switching. That step introduced a universal primer site along with UMIs. In TCRdb, the 5' RACE reads were re-called with MiXCR into one record per CDR3 protein. The table lists more than 350,000 distinct CDR3 sequences, under 14% of them singletons. The TCR sequence derives from a man aged 18 to 30 who received the YFV17D yellow fever vaccine. Here the sequenced sample was PBMCs, taken on the day of the first yellow fever vaccination. V gene TRBV7-2 combines with J gene TRBJ2-2; D ambiguous. The CDR3 nucleotides are TGTGCCAGCAGCTTACTGGGTCTTACGAACACCGGGGAGCTGTTTTTT. Amino acids: CASSLLGLTNTGELFF.